The present T cell receptor (beta chain) was sequenced within a study of regulatory T cells in long-lasting Graves disease. Study-wide results and limits: Persistent disease exhibited a predilection for TRBV28, TRBJ1-2 and TRBJ2-5.

The V end was cut by 0 bases, the J end by 8 bases, with 3 bases between. CDR1 is SGDLS and CDR2 is YYNGEE in the germline V gene. The CDR3 totals 12 residues. TCR beta libraries were built with iRepertoire HTBI primers and Arm-PCR of CDR3 regions. MiXCR, applied by TCRdb to the multiplex PCR reads, yields one record per CDR3 protein. The sample has about 400,000 distinct CDR3 sequences; less than 25% are singletons. This clonotype appeared a few times. Antigen: not known. Time point described: persistent/refractory GD, antithyroid drugs over 5 years with positive TRAb. RNA from PBMCs was the source of the TCR library.

Specimen: peripheral blood mononuclear cells (PBMCs), collected when the disease was refractory, from a patient treated with antithyroid drugs. The origin of this receptor is a female donor with Graves disease. The chain uses TRBV9 and TRBJ1-6; D remains ambiguous. The CDR3 reads CASSVADSPLHF. For the CDR3, the DNA is TGTGCCAGCAGCGTAGCTGATTCACCCCTCCACTTT.